This entry lists 26 T cell receptor beta chains sequenced from one sample in a study of T cell responses to AZD1222 COVID-19 vaccine. TCRdb keeps only in-frame clones here, not all; method: immunoSEQ multiplex PCR. The top ten clones hold 11% to 15% of a sample with 95,000 to 100,000 clones, approximately 84% of them seen once. This specimen consisted of peripheral blood, obtained 28 days after the second AZD1222 dose. All receptors come from an adult who received the AZD1222 COVID-19 vaccine.

The chain links TRBV9 to TRBJ1-2; 10 nucleotides agree with TRBD1. Germline CDR1 and CDR2: SGDLS and YYNGEE. The ends lost 3 bases at V and 2 bases at J; junction bases unmatched: 10. There are 17 residues in the CDR3. CDR3 bases: TGTGCCAGCAGCGATAGGGACAGGGGCCTCGAAAACTATGGCTACACCTTC. Translation gives CASSDRDRGLENYGYTF.

The chain uses TRBV5-1 and TRBJ1-2; a possible D gene is TRBD1 (6 bases). The germline V and J ends were trimmed by 0 bases and 6 bases, with 12 bases remaining between them. This CDR3 spans 14 amino acids. CDR1 is SGHRS and CDR2 is YFSETQ in the germline V gene. The chain's CDR3 is CASSLGRGKDGYTF. The CDR3, as DNA: TGCGCCAGCAGCTTGGGCAGGGGCAAGGATGGCTACACCTTC. Full variable domain (rest looked up from reference TRBV5-1 and TRBJ1-2): KAGVTQTPRYLIKTRGQQVTLSCSPISGHRSVSWYQQTPGQGLQFLFEYFSETQRNKGNFPGRFSGRQFSNSRSEMNVSTLELGDSALYLCASSLGRGKDGYTFGSGTRLTVV.

The chain couples TRBV12-3 or TRBV12-4 to TRBJ1-2; 9 positions match TRBD1. The CDR3 is 13 residues long. Trimming at V came to 6 bases and at J to 8 bases, leaving 7 bases not matched to a gene. The CDR3 coding sequence is TGTGCCAGCAGCTTGACAGGGGGTGGCGGCTACACCTTC. Translated, it gives CASSLTGGGGYTF.

CDR3 DNA: TGTGCCAGCAGTGAACTAGCGGGCTCCTACAATGAGCAGTTCTTC. Translation gives CASSELAGSYNEQFF. The genes are TRBV6-1 and TRBJ2-1; 8 nucleotides match TRBD2. V lost 2 bases to trimming and J lost 0 bases; unmatched junction nucleotides: 0. There are 15 residues in the CDR3. Germline assignment: CDR1 MNHNS and CDR2 SASEGT.

The chain employs TRBV28 and TRBJ1-1, with D possibly matching TRBD1 (6 bases). V was cut by 6 bases and J by 1 base, with 18 bases left in between. The CDR3 consists of 16 residues. Germline V gene sequence: CDR1 MDHEN, CDR2 SYDVKM. CDR3 amino acids: CASRPWKGGSNTEAFF. The CDR3 DNA is TGTGCCAGCAGACCCTGGAAAGGGGGGTCGAACACTGAAGCTTTCTTT.

This clone counts as medium-sized. The chain employs TRBV19 and TRBJ1-2; D gene ambiguous. This CDR3 is built from 12 residues. Germline assignment: CDR1 LNHDA and CDR2 SQIVND (reference sequence). V lost 6 bases and J lost 4, with 9 bases in between. CDR3 in DNA: TGTGCCAGTAGAGAATTGGGCTATGGCTACACCTTC. Translating gives CASRELGYGYTF.

This chain joins TRBV7-3 and TRBJ2-3, with D possibly matching TRBD1 (6 bases). The CDR3 runs to 13 residues. Germline-derived CDR1 and CDR2 are SGHTA and FQGTGA. Trimming pared 2 bases from V and 4 bases from J, leaving 7 bases between. The CDR3 nucleotides are TGTGCCAGCAGCTTAGGGGGCGCAGATACGCAGTATTTT. Amino acid sequence: CASSLGGADTQYF.

The chain uses TRBV10-3 and TRBJ2-7; 12 nucleotides line up with TRBD1. V was pared by 2 bases and J by 7 bases, with 9 bases of the junction left unmatched. There are 16 residues in the CDR3. Germline CDR1 reads ENHRY; CDR2 reads SYGVKD. CDR3 in amino acids: CAISEGRGQGAKEQYF. As DNA, the CDR3 is TGTGCCATCAGTGAGGGGAGGGGACAGGGGGCAAAAGAGCAGTACTTC.

This chain uses TRBV6-5 with TRBJ1-5; the match to TRBD1 covers 8 bases. J gave up 9 bases and V 6 bases, and 7 bases lay outside the gene matches. The CDR3 extends over 13 amino acids. Germline CDR1 and CDR2: MNHEY and SVGAGI. The CDR3 here is CASSRFGQGPQHF. CDR3 nucleotides: TGTGCCAGCAGCCGATTCGGACAGGGGCCCCAGCATTTT.

This chain links TRBV9 with TRBJ2-5, with a possible D match to TRBD2 (6 bases). Germline CDR1 reads SGDLS; CDR2 reads YYNGEE. This CDR3 contains 15 residues. The V end was cut by 1 base, the J end by 5 bases, with 15 bases between. The CDR3 DNA is TGTGCCAGCAGCGTAACCCCCGCTGGGACTGAGACCCAGTACTTC. This codes for CASSVTPAGTETQYF.

The V and J genes are TRBV10-2 and TRBJ2-3; 7 bases align to TRBD2. CDR3 length: 17 amino acids. Losses at the gene ends were 3 bases for V and 0 bases for J; bases not matched to a gene: 9. The V gene's germline CDR1 is WSHSY and CDR2 SAAADI. The DNA for the CDR3 is TGCGCCAGCAGTGACACGGGAGGATTTATTAGCACAGATACGCAGTATTTT. Its translation: CASSDTGGFISTDTQYF.

This chain joins TRBV12-3 or TRBV12-4 and TRBJ1-1, with D perhaps TRBD1 (6 bases). V was shortened by 7 bases and J by 4 bases, with 13 bases between the two germline ends. The CDR3 totals 13 residues. The CDR3 protein is CASNLGGPTEAFF. The CDR3 DNA is TGTGCCAGCAACTTAGGGGGGCCCACTGAAGCTTTCTTT.

The chain is built from TRBV6-2 or TRBV6-3 and TRBJ2-7; perhaps TRBD2 as D (5 bases). Trimming shortened V by 2 bases and J by 4 bases, and 12 bases separated the two germline ends. The CDR3 length is 14 residues. Germline V gene lookup returns CDR1 MNHEY and CDR2 SVGEGT. DNA of the CDR3: TGTGCCAGCAGTTACGAGGGTGGATATTACGAGCAGTACTTC. Translation gives CASSYEGGYYEQYF.

This chain joins TRBV10-3 and TRBJ1-2; 9 bases are a match to TRBD1. This CDR3 is 16 amino acids long. Germline values: CDR1 ENHRY, CDR2 SYGVKD. Trimming removed 1 base from V and 4 bases from J; junction bases left unmatched: 7. The CDR3: CAISEFMTGGFYGYTF. CDR3 in DNA: TGTGCCATCAGTGAGTTTATGACAGGGGGATTCTATGGCTACACCTTC.

CDR3 region: CASSQGLGMPYNEQFF. The CDR3, as DNA: TGTGCCAGCAGCCAAGGTCTGGGGATGCCTTACAATGAGCAGTTCTTC. The V and J genes are TRBV14 and TRBJ2-1; D is unresolved. The CDR3 totals 16 residues. V was clipped by 1 base and J by 4 bases, with 14 bases between them. The germline V gene encodes CDR1 SGHDN and CDR2 FVKESK.

This clone was seen just once. The junction and the germline gene differ at one end; a read error may be behind it. The chain recombines TRBV12-3 or TRBV12-4 with TRBJ1-2; 9 bases agree with TRBD1. The CDR3 runs to 13 residues. Here the CDR3 reads CASRSPGQGAFSF. Here the CDR3 DNA reads TGTGCCAGCAGAAGTCCGGGACAGGGTGCCTTTAGCTTC.

The gene calls are TRBV7-9 and TRBJ2-7; tentatively, D is TRBD1 (6 bases). The germline V gene has CDR1 SEHNR and CDR2 FQNEAQ (reference sequence). The CDR3 is 13 amino acids. V was clipped by 5 bases and J by 3 bases, with 11 bases between them. The CDR3 bases are TGTGCCAGCAGCCCTGGACAGAACTACGAGCAGTACTTC. Translating gives CASSPGQNYEQYF.

CDR3 protein: CASSSRGTEAFF. The CDR3, as DNA: TGTGCCAGCAGTAGTCGAGGGACAGAAGCTTTCTTT. The gene calls are TRBV6-2 or TRBV6-3 and TRBJ1-1; D perhaps matches TRBD1 (6 bases). The CDR3 is 12 residues long. Germline V lookup: CDR1 MNHEY, CDR2 SVGEGT. V was clipped by 5 bases and J by 8 bases, with 12 bases between them.

The chain employs TRBV5-1 and TRBJ2-1, with a tentative D call TRBD2 (5 bases). Germline V gene data show CDR1 as SGHRS and CDR2 as YFSETQ. The length of the CDR3 is 15 residues. With 2 bases removed from V and 10 bases from J, the gap between germline ends came to 19 bases. CDR3 amino acids: CASSFEGSNYREQFF. In DNA form, the CDR3 reads TGCGCCAGCAGCTTTGAGGGTTCGAACTACCGGGAGCAGTTCTTC.

The rearrangement uses TRBV5-6 and TRBJ1-4; D remains unclear. Deletions cut 4 bases from V and 8 bases from J, with 15 bases between. CDR1 is SGHDT and CDR2 is YYEEEE in the germline V gene. The CDR3 has 14 residues. CDR3 amino acids: CASSPRHLEEKLFF. The CDR3 DNA reads TGTGCCAGCAGCCCGCGGCATTTGGAGGAAAAACTGTTTTTT.

The J gene is TRBJ1-5, the V gene TRBV7-2; D call uncertain. V lost 2 bases and J 4 bases, leaving 12 bases between the germline ends. Germline V lookup: CDR1 SGHTA, CDR2 FQGNSA. The CDR3 has 15 residues. The CDR3 reads CASSLKGGWNQPQHF. DNA for the CDR3: TGTGCCAGCAGCTTAAAGGGTGGTTGGAATCAGCCCCAGCATTTT.

In this sample, this clone turned up a few times. The chain recombines TRBV27 with TRBJ1-1; D may be TRBD1 (6 bases). This CDR3 is built from 12 residues. V was pared by 3 bases and J by 8 bases, with 10 bases between. Germline-derived CDR1 and CDR2 are MNHEY and SMNVEV (reference sequence). CDR3 sequence reads: CASSFQGQEAFF. DNA for the CDR3: TGTGCCAGCAGTTTCCAGGGACAAGAAGCTTTCTTT.

The V call is TRBV30, the J call TRBJ1-5; possibly TRBD1 for D (6 bases). V lost 2 bases to trimming and J lost 2 bases, with 16 bases between them. There are 16 residues in the CDR3. Germline CDR1 reads GTSNPN; CDR2 reads SVGIG (reference sequence). The CDR3 sequence: CAWSSGTSIGNQPQHF. CDR3 nucleotide sequence: TGTGCCTGGAGTTCTGGGACAAGTATCGGCAATCAGCCCCAGCATTTT.

V is TRBV7-9 and J is TRBJ1-6; no clear D gene. With 5 bases removed from V and 12 bases from J, the gap between germline ends came to 11 bases. Germline CDR1 reads SEHNR; CDR2 reads FQNEAQ (reference sequence). This CDR3 spans 12 amino acids. This chain's CDR3 is CASSPSDLPLHF. The DNA for the CDR3 is TGTGCCAGCAGCCCCTCCGATTTACCCCTCCACTTT.

The chain couples TRBV5-1 to TRBJ1-1; a weak D match, TRBD1 (5 bases). Trimming pared 2 bases from V and 4 bases from J, leaving 9 bases between. CDR3 length: 13 residues. Looked up from germline, CDR1 is SGHRS and CDR2 is YFSETQ. The CDR3 DNA sequence: TGCGCCAGCAGCTTAGGGGCTCCCACTGAAGCTTTCTTT. Translated, it gives CASSLGAPTEAFF.

V and J are TRBV3-1 (or the pseudogene TRBV3-2) and TRBJ2-2; TRBD2 matches 15 bases. The CDR3 sequence is 18 residues long. J lost 1 base, V lost 4 bases, and 4 bases had no gene match. Germline assignment: CDR1 LGHDT and CDR2 YNNKEL (reference sequence). Written as DNA, the CDR3 is TGTGCCAGCAGCCCGCGGACTAGCGGGAGGGTGAACACCGGGGAGCTGTTTTTT. Its translation: CASSPRTSGRVNTGELFF.